Listed below are T cell receptor beta chains from one sample, sequenced in a study of blood T cells in healthy people across ages. TCRdb itself ran the 5' RACE reads through MiXCR, one entry per CDR3 protein. The sample includes about 1.4 million distinct CDR3 sequences, roughly 59% of them seen just once. The sequencing sample was made of blood. The receptors derive from a man aged 18 to 35 in good health. CDR3s include the opening cysteine and the closing phenylalanine or tryptophan. Each record gives: CDR3 DNA, CDR3 protein, clone size, V gene, D gene, J gene. The D gene is left open where the match is weak. Size tells how often a clone was seen (once, few, many) or the class of an expanded clone, and some rows leave it out.

cdr3_nt: TGTGCCAGCAGTGAGACCACTAGCGGGGGCGTCTACAATGAGCAGTTCTTC
cdr3_aa: CASSETTSGGVYNEQFF
clone_size: few
v_call: TRBV6-1
d_call: TRBD2
j_call: TRBJ2-1

cdr3_nt: TGCGCCAGCAGTGGACTAGCAGAATCCACAGATACGCGGTATTTT
cdr3_aa: CASSGLAESTDTRYF
clone_size: -
v_call: TRBV10-1
d_call: TRBD2
j_call: TRBJ2-3

cdr3_nt: TGTGCCAGCAGTTTTTACTGGGGTGACAATGAGCAGTTCTTC
cdr3_aa: CASSFYWGDNEQFF
clone_size: few
v_call: TRBV27
d_call: -
j_call: TRBJ2-1

cdr3_nt: TGCAGTGCTTCCCCGACTAGATTTGAGCAGTTTTTC
cdr3_aa: CSASPTRFEQFF
clone_size: -
v_call: TRBV20-1
d_call: -
j_call: TRBJ2-1

cdr3_nt: TGCAGTGCTAGATTAGGGGGAGGCCAGTACTTC
cdr3_aa: CSARLGGGQYF
clone_size: -
v_call: TRBV20-1
d_call: -
j_call: TRBJ2-5

cdr3_nt: TGTGCCAGCAGTAGCGGTAGCTCCTACAATGAGCGGTTCTTC
cdr3_aa: CASSSGSSYNERFF
clone_size: -
v_call: TRBV9
d_call: -
j_call: TRBJ2-1

cdr3_nt: TGTGCCAGCACCAAGGGAGCTCCCTACGAGCAGTACTTC
cdr3_aa: CASTKGAPYEQYF
clone_size: -
v_call: TRBV7-2
d_call: -
j_call: TRBJ2-7

cdr3_nt: TGCAGTGCTATATACAGCTATGGCTACACCTTC
cdr3_aa: CSAIYSYGYTF
clone_size: -
v_call: TRBV20-1
d_call: -
j_call: TRBJ1-2

cdr3_nt: TGTGCCAGCAGTTCCGGGGACACGCAAGAGACCCAGTACTTC
cdr3_aa: CASSSGDTQETQYF
clone_size: -
v_call: TRBV6-5
d_call: -
j_call: TRBJ2-5

cdr3_nt: TGTGCCACCGTTATCAGGGACGGTGAGCAGTTCTTC
cdr3_aa: CATVIRDGEQFF
clone_size: -
v_call: TRBV24-1
d_call: -
j_call: TRBJ2-1

cdr3_nt: TGCAGCGCAACCCTGGGACAGGGGACCGGCTACACCTTC
cdr3_aa: CSATLGQGTGYTF
clone_size: -
v_call: TRBV29-1
d_call: TRBD1
j_call: TRBJ1-2

cdr3_nt: TGTGCCAGCAGCTCAGGCGGACAGTCCGGGGCCAACGTCCTGACTTTC
cdr3_aa: CASSSGGQSGANVLTF
clone_size: -
v_call: TRBV7-9
d_call: -
j_call: TRBJ2-6

cdr3_nt: TGTGCCAGCAGCCCCACTCGCGACAGACTCTATGGCTACACCTTC
cdr3_aa: CASSPTRDRLYGYTF
clone_size: -
v_call: TRBV4-2
d_call: -
j_call: TRBJ1-2

cdr3_nt: TGCAGCGTTGAAGAACTCAGTTCTGGGGCCAACGTCCTGACTTTC
cdr3_aa: CSVEELSSGANVLTF
clone_size: -
v_call: TRBV29-1
d_call: -
j_call: TRBJ2-6

cdr3_nt: TGCAGCGTTGATCTAGCAACGCAGGGCACCGGGGAGCTGTTTTTT
cdr3_aa: CSVDLATQGTGELFF
clone_size: -
v_call: TRBV29-1
d_call: -
j_call: TRBJ2-2

cdr3_nt: TGTGCCAGCAGCGCCCCGGGACAGGTGTCCGAGCAGTACTTC
cdr3_aa: CASSAPGQVSEQYF
clone_size: once
v_call: TRBV9
d_call: TRBD1
j_call: TRBJ2-7

cdr3_nt: TGTGCCAGCAGCGCTCCAACAGACTATGGCTACACCTTC
cdr3_aa: CASSAPTDYGYTF
clone_size: -
v_call: TRBV9
d_call: -
j_call: TRBJ1-2

cdr3_nt: TGTGCCAGCAGTTTAATCACAGCCCAACAAGAGACCCAGTACTTC
cdr3_aa: CASSLITAQQETQYF
clone_size: -
v_call: TRBV28
d_call: -
j_call: TRBJ2-5

cdr3_nt: TGCAGTGCCTACCCCCGGGAATTTCAAGATACGCAGTATTTT
cdr3_aa: CSAYPREFQDTQYF
clone_size: few
v_call: TRBV20-1
d_call: -
j_call: TRBJ2-3

cdr3_nt: TGTGCCAGCAGTCCCATCCCAGGACAGGGGGCAGGAGGCACTGAAGCTTTCTTT
cdr3_aa: CASSPIPGQGAGGTEAFF
clone_size: once
v_call: TRBV6-1
d_call: TRBD1
j_call: TRBJ1-1

cdr3_nt: TGCAGCGTGGCCCTGCGGGGGTCAATCGGAAACACCATATATTTT
cdr3_aa: CSVALRGSIGNTIYF
clone_size: once
v_call: TRBV29-1
d_call: -
j_call: TRBJ1-3

cdr3_nt: TGTGCCATCAGTGAGTCCTGGGAACCTCGGGGTAGTGAGCAGTTCTTC
cdr3_aa: CAISESWEPRGSEQFF
clone_size: -
v_call: TRBV10-3
d_call: -
j_call: TRBJ2-1

cdr3_nt: TGCAGTGCTAGAGTGGTAGGGCCTCTGACTCGCTCTGGGGCCAACGTCCTGACTTTC
cdr3_aa: CSARVVGPLTRSGANVLTF
clone_size: -
v_call: TRBV20-1
d_call: -
j_call: TRBJ2-6